The rows below give T cell receptor beta chains drawn from one sample of a study of shared clonotypes between healthy human individuals. Sequencing used immunoSEQ multiplex PCR; TCRdb keeps in-frame clones, though not all of them. The data hold 600,000 to 750,000 clones, with 72% observed a single time. The source material was memory CD4+ T cells sorted from blood. Receptor source: a woman in her 30s in good health. CDR3s include the opening cysteine and the closing phenylalanine or tryptophan. Each record gives: D gene, J gene, CDR3 length, V gene, CDR3 protein. A D gene is named only where the DNA matches it firmly.

NA TRBJ2-5 17 TRBV28 CASSLGSGRGNKLTQYF
NA TRBJ1-1 14 TRBV19 CASSPTHRATEAFF
NA TRBJ2-1 16 TRBV13 CASSLVPGSSYNEQFF
NA TRBJ2-2 16 TRBV27 CASTTFLRRGPGELFF
NA TRBJ2-3 18 TRBV9 CASSTVMTGVGYTDTQYF
NA TRBJ2-1 15 TRBV6-5 CASSYGQGAYNEQFF
TRBD2 TRBJ2-3 15 TRBV11-3 CASSLGFAGADTQYF
TRBD2 TRBJ2-7 17 TRBV5-1 CASSLVPGLASSYEQYF
NA TRBJ2-7 16 TRBV5-4 CASSRGLGTQSYEQYF
NA TRBJ2-7 11 TRBV28 CASGGAYEQYF
NA TRBJ1-1 15 TRBV5-4 CASSLGTGGNTEAFF
TRBD2 TRBJ2-7 14 TRBV11-3 CASSLSSGTYEQYF
TRBD1 TRBJ2-7 12 TRBV2 CASGKDRVEQYF
NA TRBJ1-1 19 TRBV4-1 CASSQETVTAPRGNTEAFF
NA TRBJ2-3 14 TRBV4-1 CASSLGTFTDTQYF
TRBD1 TRBJ2-4 16 TRBV28 CASSSQDRGVKNIQYF
NA TRBJ2-7 15 TRBV7-8 CASSLRWEARDEQYF
NA NA 13 TRBV7-3 CASSLTLADEQYF
NA TRBJ2-1 14 TRBV7-8 CASSLRPGYNEQFF
NA TRBJ2-7 14 TRBV18 CASSPNPGPNEQYF
NA TRBJ1-2 13 TRBV28 CASSKPRGYGYTF
NA TRBJ1-1 14 TRBV21-1 CASSSPPGRTEAFF
NA TRBJ2-7 14 TRBV27 CASSLYGRTYEQYF
TRBD1 TRBJ1-5 14 TRBV6-5 CASSMDRLNQPQHF
NA TRBJ1-5 13 TRBV19 CASSRGLDLPQHF
NA TRBJ1-4 15 TRBV15 CATSRDNDGNEKLFF
TRBD1 TRBJ1-1 16 TRBV10-2 CASSEPGQGLRGLAFF
NA TRBJ2-1 14 TRBV11-2 CASTRDFSYNEQFF
NA TRBJ2-6 17 TRBV2 CASSIQGGILGANVLTF
NA TRBJ1-4 14 TRBV21-1 CASSTTGGIEKLFF
TRBD1 TRBJ1-5 14 TRBV2 CASSATGGNQPQHF
TRBD1 TRBJ2-1 17 TRBV7-9 CASSSLKGAGNSNEQFF
NA TRBJ2-7 15 TRBV11-2 CASSPGTFSSYEQYF
NA TRBJ2-5 12 TRBV2 CASTRIGETQYF
NA TRBJ2-7 13 TRBV15 CATSRDTAYEQYF
NA TRBJ2-2 14 TRBV6-5 CASSGSRHTGELFF
NA TRBJ1-3 14 TRBV6-5 CASSTGISGNTIYF
TRBD2 TRBJ2-1 20 TRBV28 CASSFSSGRPSEGSYNEQFF
NA TRBJ1-2 14 TRBV6-1 CASSQQVLNYGYTF
TRBD1 TRBJ2-5 14 TRBV27 CASRGGQVGETQYF
TRBD2 TRBJ2-1 16 TRBV5-1 CASSLDIGTSGREQFF
NA TRBJ1-2 17 TRBV28 CASSLGRRDFPPYGYTF